The text below deals with one T cell receptor beta chain. Its antigen is not identified. These data are taken from a study of cytomegalovirus exposure and HLA in healthy donors. Study conclusions and caveats: Compared with the approximately 700-donor mean, an Asian-associated ancestry cluster reportedly had fewer N-insertions, according to a later analysis. HLA alleles were associated with 15,000 to 20,000 TCR beta sequences in a later analysis at 0.05 false discovery rate.

Use of 60 Vbeta and 13 Jbeta primers characterized the PCR. TCRdb keeps only in-frame clones here, not all; method: immunoSEQ multiplex PCR. The sample contains some 160,000 clones, about 85% of which appear only once. The CDR3 is made up of 16 amino acids. Germline trimming cut 4 bases from V and 0 bases from J; bases unmatched to any gene: 7. Germline V gene sequence: CDR1 SGHNT, CDR2 YYREEE (reference sequence). The receptor was derived from a man aged 50-60 years in good health and CMV-seropositive. The specimen was PBMCs. The V gene is TRBV5-4, the J gene TRBJ2-7, with TRBD2 identical over 10 bases. The CDR3 DNA reads as TGTGCCAGCAGCCCCCGGACTAGCGGATCCTCCTACGAGCAGTACTTC. This sequence encodes CASSPRTSGSSYEQYF.